Listed here are 32 T cell receptor beta chains from one sample, sequenced in a study of cytomegalovirus exposure and HLA in healthy donors. Primers included in the PCR were 60 Vbeta and 13 Jbeta primers. TCRdb's table, derived via immunoSEQ multiplex PCR, lists solely in-frame clones and lacks some. This table holds 110,000 to 150,000 clones, over 65% found once. Sequencing used PBMCs. The receptors stem from a female donor in good health and CMV-seronegative.

This clone turned up a few times. The CDR3 bases are TGTGCCAGCAGTTTGAGGGTGGCCGGGGAGCTGTTTTTT. Protein: CASSLRVAGELFF. This chain uses TRBV27 with TRBJ2-2, with D tentatively TRBD2 (5 bases). CDR1 is MNHEY and CDR2 is SMNVEV in the germline V gene (reference sequence). V shed 3 bases and J shed 6 bases, with 8 bases lying between them. The CDR3 covers 13 residues.

The chain couples TRBV28 to TRBJ2-2, with a possible D match to TRBD2 (7 bases). The CDR3 has 16 residues. Looked up from germline, CDR1 is MDHEN and CDR2 is SYDVKM. Deletions cut 2 bases from V and 6 bases from J, with 16 bases between. CDR3 amino acids: CASSLPEGGLAGELFF. The CDR3 bases are TGTGCCAGCAGTTTACCCGAGGGGGGGTTAGCCGGGGAGCTGTTTTTT.

The chain couples TRBV30 to TRBJ2-7; 7 nucleotides agree with TRBD2. This CDR3 comprises 12 residues. The germline V gene encodes CDR1 GTSNPN and CDR2 SVGIG (reference sequence). V shed 0 bases, J shed 7 bases, and the junction held 3 bases outside the gene matches. The CDR3 loop is CAWSVGGVEQYF. In DNA form, the CDR3 reads TGTGCCTGGAGTGTGGGGGGGGTAGAGCAGTACTTC.

This chain connects TRBV2 to TRBJ1-3; D uncertain. The V end was cut by 2 bases, the J end by 4 bases, with 6 bases between. The CDR3 is 13 residues long. Germline CDR1 reads SNHLY; CDR2 reads FYNNEI. In DNA, the CDR3 is TGTGCCAGCAGTGAATTCTCCGGAAACACCATATATTTT. It specifies CASSEFSGNTIYF. Complete variable domain (other parts from reference TRBV2 and TRBJ1-3): EPEVTQTPSHQVTQMGQEVILRCVPISNHLYFYWYRQILGQKVEFLVSFYNNEISEKSEIFDDQFSVERPDGSNFTLKIRSTKLEDSAMYFCASSEFSGNTIYFGEGSWLTVV.

This clone showed up just once. V usage is TRBV28 and J usage is TRBJ2-4; 7 nucleotides line up with TRBD1. Germline-derived CDR1 and CDR2 are MDHEN and SYDVKM. This CDR3 is built from 15 residues. V lost 5 bases, J lost 9 bases, and 13 bases stayed unmatched. The CDR3 sequence: CASSRGDSHITIQYF. CDR3 sequence (DNA): TGTGCCAGCAGTCGAGGGGACAGTCATATAACCATTCAGTACTTC.

The chain carries TRBV6-1 and TRBJ2-5; TRBD1 might be the D (5 bases). Gene TRBJ2-7 matches the end of the DNA better, so the J call may be wrong. The germline V gene has CDR1 MNHNS and CDR2 SASEGT. This CDR3 comprises 15 residues. The CDR3 protein is CASSEDPWTTYEQYF. In nucleotides, the CDR3 is TGTGCCAGCAGTGAAGACCCATGGACAACCTACGAGCAGTACTTC.

The chain employs TRBV7-9 and TRBJ1-4, with D possibly being TRBD1 (5 bases). Per germline, CDR1 SEHNR and CDR2 FQNEAQ (reference sequence). This CDR3 is built from 15 residues. The V and J ends lost 2 bases and 1 base respectively, with 8 bases between them. In DNA form, the CDR3 reads TGTGCCAGCAGCTTATTTCAGGGAACTAATGAAAAACTGTTTTTT. It specifies CASSLFQGTNEKLFF.

V usage is TRBV9 and J usage is TRBJ2-1, with D tentatively TRBD2 (6 bases). This CDR3 is 17 amino acids long. CDR1 is SGDLS and CDR2 is YYNGEE in the germline V gene. Trimming took off 4 bases at V and 0 bases at J, with 17 bases between the two ends. CDR3 residues: CASSPRDSKVSYNEQFF. CDR3 in DNA: TGTGCCAGCAGCCCGAGGGACTCCAAAGTCTCCTACAATGAGCAGTTCTTC.

The chain couples TRBV6-1 to TRBJ2-6; tentatively, D is TRBD1 (6 bases). The CDR3 is made up of 16 amino acids. The V gene's germline CDR1 is MNHNS and CDR2 SASEGT. Trimming removed 2 bases from V and 2 bases from J, with 10 bases in between. CDR3 nucleotide sequence: TGTGCCAGCAGTGAAAGGGGGTTCCCTGGGGCCAACGTCCTGACTTTC. It translates to CASSERGFPGANVLTF.

The chain links TRBV6-6 to TRBJ2-7; 8 bases agree with TRBD2. Looked up from germline, CDR1 is MNHNY and CDR2 is SVGAGI (reference sequence). V lost 0 bases, J lost 7 bases, and 5 bases stayed unmatched. This CDR3 has 14 residues. The chain's CDR3 is CASSYSDPGGEQYF. Written as DNA, the CDR3 is TGTGCCAGCAGTTACTCCGACCCGGGGGGGGAGCAGTACTTC.

The V call is TRBV30, the J call TRBJ1-1, with D possibly TRBD1 on 5 matching bases. The CDR3 runs to 14 residues. Germline V CDR1 and CDR2: GTSNPN, SVGIG (reference sequence). Trimming took off 3 bases at V and 1 base at J, with 12 bases between the two ends. The CDR3 nucleotides read TGTGCCTGGAGCACGGGACTCTCGAACACTGAAGCTTTCTTT. Protein product: CAWSTGLSNTEAFF.

The chain joins TRBV6-1 to TRBJ2-7; 7 bases line up with TRBD1. The germline gives CDR1 MNHNS, CDR2 SASEGT. The CDR3 is made up of 15 amino acids. The trim removed 6 bases at V and 2 bases at J, leaving 10 bases unmatched. CDR3 region: CASRAGGTLAYEQYF. The CDR3 DNA reads TGTGCCAGCAGGGCAGGGGGAACTTTAGCCTACGAGCAGTACTTC.

This chain links TRBV10-3 with TRBJ2-4, with 13 nucleotides matching TRBD2. Trimming at V came to 3 bases and at J to 8 bases, leaving 13 bases not matched to a gene. The CDR3 loop spans 18 amino acids. Germline CDR1 ENHRY, CDR2 SYGVKD. DNA of the CDR3: TGTGCCATCAGTGAAGACCCCCGACTAGCGGGAGGACGGGACATTCAGTACTTC. Protein: CAISEDPRLAGGRDIQYF.

This chain connects TRBV30 to TRBJ2-7; a weak D match, TRBD1 (6 bases). The germline CDR1 and CDR2 sequences are GTSNPN and SVGIG (reference sequence). The V gene lost 2 bases and the J gene lost 5 bases, with 13 bases spanning the gap. The CDR3 has 13 amino acids. The CDR3 is CAWSQGQLHEQYF. CDR3 sequence (DNA): TGTGCCTGGAGTCAGGGGCAGCTCCACGAGCAGTACTTC.

This sequence joins TRBV7-2 and TRBJ1-1; 7 bases match TRBD1. The CDR3 contains 15 residues. Unmatched junction bases numbered 8, after V lost 3 bases and J lost 4 bases. The germline gives CDR1 SGHTA, CDR2 FQGNSA. CDR3 coding DNA: TGTGCCAGCAGCTTGGACGGACAGGCCGCCACTGAAGCTTTCTTT. Protein sequence: CASSLDGQAATEAFF.

The rearrangement uses TRBV19 and TRBJ2-4, with a tentative D call TRBD2 (6 bases). The germline gives CDR1 LNHDA, CDR2 SQIVND (reference sequence). This CDR3 region has 19 residues. Deletions cut 5 bases from V and 0 bases from J, with 23 bases between. In DNA form, the CDR3 reads TGTGCCAGTAGTGACCGCGGGAAACGGACAAGATTAGCCAAAAACATTCAGTACTTC. It translates to CASSDRGKRTRLAKNIQYF.

The genes are TRBV10-1 and TRBJ2-1; 8 nucleotides align to TRBD2. Looked up from germline, CDR1 is WNHNN and CDR2 is SYGVQD (reference sequence). V lost 6 bases, J lost 5 bases, and 21 bases stayed unmatched. CDR3 length equals 19 residues. CDR3 nucleotides: TGCGCCAGCAGCTCCGGAGTTGCGGGAGGTGCCCTTGGGGACAATGAGCAGTTCTTC. Residues: CASSSGVAGGALGDNEQFF.

The V and J genes are TRBV30 and TRBJ2-1; 11 nucleotides align to TRBD2. The V segment lost 1 base and the J segment 10 bases; nucleotides outside the gene matches: 12. The CDR3 runs to 16 residues. Germline lookup yields CDR1 GTSNPN and CDR2 SVGIG (reference sequence). The CDR3 here is CAWSGLLTSGEEEQFF. CDR3 nucleotide sequence: TGTGCCTGGAGTGGACTCCTGACTAGCGGGGAGGAGGAGCAGTTCTTC.

The V gene is TRBV28, the J gene TRBJ1-2, with D perhaps TRBD1 (6 bases). This CDR3 has 15 residues. Trimming took off 5 bases at V and 8 bases at J, with 21 bases between the two ends. Germline V gene sequence: CDR1 MDHEN, CDR2 SYDVKM. Written as DNA, the CDR3 is TGTGCCAGCAGTCCCCTATCCCCGGGACATGCGGGCTACACCTTC. Residues: CASSPLSPGHAGYTF.

The chain links TRBV10-2 to TRBJ1-2; perhaps TRBD1 as D (6 bases). CDR3 size: 13 residues. Germline-derived CDR1 and CDR2 are WSHSY and SAAADI. Trimming removed 5 bases at V and 5 bases at J, with 12 bases between. The DNA for the CDR3 is TGCGCCAGCAGTCAAGGACAGCGTTATGGCTACACCTTC. This sequence encodes CASSQGQRYGYTF.

This clone was seen more than once but under ten times. The chain employs TRBV27 and TRBJ1-4; D is unresolved. V was trimmed by 5 bases and J by 0 bases, leaving 7 bases between them. The germline V gene encodes CDR1 MNHEY and CDR2 SMNVEV (reference sequence). The CDR3 sequence is 14 residues long. The CDR3, as DNA: TGTGCCAGCAGTCTTCTTGCAACTAATGAAAAACTGTTTTTT. This codes for CASSLLATNEKLFF.

V is TRBV28 and J is TRBJ2-3; maybe TRBD2 (5 bases). Germline V CDR1 and CDR2: MDHEN, SYDVKM. The CDR3 contains 17 residues. Between the trimmed V and J ends, which lost 4 bases and 3 bases, there was a span of 20 bases. The CDR3 DNA follows: TGTGCCAGCAGTTCCGCTCAGGCGGGCCACCATACAGATACGCAGTATTTT. Translating gives CASSSAQAGHHTDTQYF.

CDR3 coding DNA: TGTGCCAGCAGCTACCTAAACCAGGGTGCGGCCATATATTTT. Its translation is CASSYLNQGAAIYF. The chain links TRBV7-2 to TRBJ1-3; D might be TRBD1 (5 bases). The CDR3 length is 14 residues. V dropped 4 bases and J dropped 11 bases, with 18 bases sitting between them. CDR1 and CDR2 from the germline V gene are SGHTA and FQGNSA.

On this clone itself: Other DNA sequences in the same sample also yield this CDR3. This rearrangement joins TRBV6-1 to TRBJ2-2; 7 bases agree with TRBD1. The CDR3 is 15 amino acids. The trim removed 6 bases at V and 6 bases at J, leaving 10 bases unmatched. CDR1 is MNHNS and CDR2 is SASEGT in the germline V gene. This CDR3 is CASRRDRGVSGELFF. CDR3 nucleotides: TGTGCCAGCAGGAGGGACAGAGGAGTCTCCGGGGAGCTGTTTTTT.

This clone occurred once. The CDR3 protein is CASRGMGATLTDTQYF. In DNA form, the CDR3 reads TGTGCCAGCAGGGGGATGGGGGCCACCCTCACAGATACGCAGTATTTT. This sequence joins TRBV28 and TRBJ2-3, with D possibly being TRBD1 (6 bases). The CDR3 has 16 amino acids. The V end was cut by 6 bases, the J end by 2 bases, with 18 bases between. Germline-derived CDR1 and CDR2 are MDHEN and SYDVKM.

V usage is TRBV19 and J usage is TRBJ1-1; D unclear. Looked up from germline, CDR1 is LNHDA and CDR2 is SQIVND (reference sequence). With 3 bases removed from V and 0 bases from J, the gap between germline ends came to 14 bases. The CDR3 is 16 amino acids. CDR3: CASSIPLGGLNTEAFF. The CDR3 region has the DNA TGTGCCAGTAGTATCCCCCTTGGAGGACTGAACACTGAAGCTTTCTTT.

This clone showed up just once. At one boundary the junction diverges from the germline segment, which might be a read error. This chain uses TRBV7-9 with TRBJ2-7, with 10 bases fitting TRBD2. The CDR3 contains 16 residues. From germline, CDR1 is SEHNR and CDR2 FQNEAQ (reference sequence). This chain's CDR3 is CSSSSSSSGSWYEQYF. CDR3 DNA sequence: TGTTCCAGCAGCTCGAGCTCTAGCGGGAGTTGGTACGAGCAGTACTTC.

The rearrangement uses TRBV5-1 and TRBJ2-5; TRBD2 aligns across 7 bases. The CDR3 length is 16 residues. The trim removed 3 bases at V and 5 bases at J, leaving 13 bases unmatched. Germline V gene sequence: CDR1 SGHRS, CDR2 YFSETQ. The CDR3: CASSSWLTTSSETQYF. The CDR3 DNA is TGCGCCAGCAGCTCCTGGCTTACGACTAGCAGCGAGACCCAGTACTTC.

This chain links TRBV19 with TRBJ1-5, with D possibly being TRBD1 (6 bases). Trimming pared 5 bases from V and 2 bases from J, leaving 22 bases between. The CDR3 totals 18 residues. The V gene's germline CDR1 is LNHDA and CDR2 SQIVND (reference sequence). Here the CDR3 DNA reads TGTGCCAGTAGTTTAGGGGGGGGCCTCGGGAGTGGCAATCAGCCCCAGCATTTT. As protein: CASSLGGGLGSGNQPQHF.

V is TRBV28 and J is TRBJ2-1; 12 positions match TRBD2. CDR3 length: 16 amino acids. After removal of 2 bases from V and 9 bases from J, the junction contained 8 bases not matched to a gene. Germline CDR1 and CDR2: MDHEN and SYDVKM. The CDR3 nucleotides read TGTGCCAGCAGTTTACTACTCGGACTAGCGGGGAGTGAGCAGTTCTTC. Encoded protein: CASSLLLGLAGSEQFF. Supplemented by reference TRBV28 and TRBJ2-1, the full variable domain reads DVKVTQSSRYLVKRTGEKVFLECVQDMDHENMFWYRQDPGLGLRLIYFSYDVKMKEKGDIPEGYSVSREKKERFSLILESASTNQTSMYLCASSLLLGLAGSEQFFGPGTRLTVL.

The chain joins TRBV9 to TRBJ1-1; maybe TRBD1 (5 bases). The V end lost 4 bases, the J end lost 1 base, and 11 bases lay between the germline ends. CDR3 length equals 14 residues. The germline gives CDR1 SGDLS, CDR2 YYNGEE. This chain's CDR3 is CASSPDSWNTEAFF. The CDR3 bases are TGTGCCAGCAGCCCTGACAGTTGGAACACTGAAGCTTTCTTT.

This clone has only one observation. The chain uses TRBV4-2 and TRBJ2-7; D may be TRBD1 (5 bases). V dropped 0 bases and J dropped 6 bases, with 12 bases sitting between them. Germline lookup yields CDR1 LGHNA and CDR2 YNFKEQ. The CDR3 has 14 residues. The DNA for the CDR3 is TGTGCCAGCAGCCAAGACAGGGTAACATTCGAGCAGTACTTC. It specifies CASSQDRVTFEQYF.